The source of this TCR beta chain is a study of identical twins. Findings and limits, study-wide: Sequences that were out-of-frame, alpha and twin-shared displayed an excess of low generation probability. Insertions were fewer in abundant cord blood beta clonotypes, whereas memory repertoires showed none of this pattern.

The CDR3 contains 16 residues. Trimming removed 4 bases at V and 0 bases at J, with 12 bases between. Germline V gives CDR1 SEHNR, CDR2 FQNEAQ (reference sequence). In the case of this clonotype: The antigen remains unidentified.

MiXCR, run by TCRdb on the 5' RACE reads, gives a single entry per CDR3 protein. Seen here are hundreds of thousands of distinct CDR3 sequences, over 8.5% observed once, and the top ten hold more than 0.75%. These data also formed part of another study, on yellow fever vaccine responses in identical twins.

This chain joins TRBV7-9 and TRBJ2-2; D remains ambiguous. Sequencing used PBMCs. This receptor was identified in a woman aged 18-29 years in good health. CDR3 nucleotides: TGTGCCAGCAGCTCCCCGTTTTCCGCGAACACCGGGGAGCTGTTTTTT. It translates to CASSSPFSANTGELFF.